The rows below give T cell receptor beta chains drawn from one sample of a study of CD8 T cells in ankylosing spondylitis. One entry per CDR3 protein results from TCRdb running MiXCR on the 5' RACE reads. The sample includes about 100,000 distinct CDR3 sequences, 8.5% to 9% seen only once; the top ten take approximately 5.5%. The specimen sequenced was blood, either unsorted or a sorted T cell fraction (not recorded which). The origin of the receptors is a male donor with ankylosing spondylitis or in good health (not recorded which). The CDR3 runs from the conserved cysteine through the conserved F or W. The order of the fields is D gene, V gene, J gene, clone size, CDR3 protein, CDR3 DNA. A D gene is named only where the DNA matches it firmly. For some rows the clone size is stated as once, few or many, or as a class when expanded; others skip it.

d_gene: TRBD2
v_gene: TRBV7-3
j_gene: TRBJ2-3
abundance: many
CDR3aa: CASSLVGRGGRGDTQYF
CDR3nt: TGTGCCAGCAGCTTAGTGGGGCGGGGGGGCCGAGGAGATACGCAGTATTTT

d_gene: TRBD2
v_gene: TRBV12-3/TRBV12-4
j_gene: TRBJ2-1
abundance: many
CDR3aa: CASRSRGGHNEQFF
CDR3nt: TGTGCCAGCAGGTCTCGCGGGGGGCACAATGAGCAGTTCTTC

d_gene: .
v_gene: TRBV5-1
j_gene: TRBJ2-7
abundance: many
CDR3aa: CASSWGVGAYEQYF
CDR3nt: TGCGCCAGCAGCTGGGGGGTAGGCGCCTACGAGCAGTACTTC

d_gene: TRBD1
v_gene: TRBV19
j_gene: TRBJ1-5
abundance: .
CDR3aa: CASIGTGNQPQHF
CDR3nt: TGTGCCAGTATCGGGACAGGGAATCAGCCCCAGCATTTT

d_gene: .
v_gene: TRBV7-2
j_gene: TRBJ2-1
abundance: many
CDR3aa: CASSYNSYNEQFF
CDR3nt: TGTGCCAGCAGCTACAACAGCTACAATGAGCAGTTCTTC

d_gene: .
v_gene: TRBV12-3/TRBV12-4
j_gene: TRBJ1-5
abundance: many
CDR3aa: CASSLLLGSNQPQHF
CDR3nt: TGTGCCAGCAGTTTATTACTAGGGAGCAATCAGCCCCAGCATTTT

d_gene: TRBD2
v_gene: TRBV6-5
j_gene: TRBJ2-7
abundance: many
CDR3aa: CASSYSSGLASYEQYF
CDR3nt: TGTGCCAGCAGTTACTCGTCGGGACTAGCGAGCTACGAGCAGTACTTC

d_gene: .
v_gene: TRBV29-1
j_gene: TRBJ2-1
abundance: many
CDR3aa: CSLRQGGDEQFF
CDR3nt: TGCAGCTTGAGACAGGGAGGTGATGAGCAGTTCTTC

d_gene: TRBD1
v_gene: TRBV28
j_gene: TRBJ2-7
abundance: many
CDR3aa: CASSFGRATGRIYEQYF
CDR3nt: TGTGCCAGCAGTTTTGGAAGGGCGACAGGGCGCATCTACGAGCAGTACTTC

d_gene: .
v_gene: TRBV12-3/TRBV12-4
j_gene: TRBJ2-5
abundance: .
CDR3aa: CANSTRRETQYF
CDR3nt: TGTGCCAACAGTACCAGGAGGGAGACCCAGTACTTC

d_gene: .
v_gene: TRBV2
j_gene: TRBJ1-1
abundance: many
CDR3aa: CAGGLFNTEAFF
CDR3nt: TGTGCCGGGGGGCTTTTTAACACTGAAGCTTTCTTT

d_gene: TRBD1
v_gene: TRBV9
j_gene: TRBJ2-5
abundance: many
CDR3aa: CASSLHPNQGAETQYF
CDR3nt: TGTGCCAGCAGCCTCCATCCCAACCAGGGGGCAGAGACCCAGTACTTC

d_gene: .
v_gene: TRBV18
j_gene: TRBJ1-5
abundance: .
CDR3aa: CASSALGGSNQPQHF
CDR3nt: TGTGCCAGCTCAGCACTAGGGGGGAGCAATCAGCCCCAGCATTTT

d_gene: TRBD1
v_gene: TRBV29-1
j_gene: TRBJ2-4
abundance: many
CDR3aa: CSVEQGAVKNIQYF
CDR3nt: TGCAGCGTTGAACAGGGGGCTGTCAAAAACATTCAGTACTTC

d_gene: .
v_gene: TRBV20-1
j_gene: TRBJ2-1
abundance: many
CDR3aa: CSARFPRSYNEQFF
CDR3nt: TGCAGTGCCCGTTTCCCCCGCTCCTACAATGAGCAGTTCTTC

d_gene: .
v_gene: TRBV6-5
j_gene: TRBJ2-7
abundance: many
CDR3aa: CASRGSSREQYF
CDR3nt: TGTGCCAGCAGAGGGTCTTCTCGGGAGCAGTACTTC

d_gene: TRBD1
v_gene: TRBV7-8
j_gene: TRBJ1-5
abundance: many
CDR3aa: CASSPGGAGQPQHF
CDR3nt: TGTGCCAGCAGCCCAGGGGGCGCGGGGCAGCCCCAGCATTTT

d_gene: TRBD1
v_gene: TRBV11-2
j_gene: TRBJ2-1
abundance: many
CDR3aa: CASSLDVGQGANEQFF
CDR3nt: TGTGCCAGCAGCTTAGATGTGGGACAGGGGGCGAATGAGCAGTTCTTC

d_gene: TRBD1
v_gene: TRBV12-5
j_gene: TRBJ2-7
abundance: few
CDR3aa: CASGLGTPTGYVDYEQYF
CDR3nt: TGTGCTAGTGGTTTGGGCACTCCGACAGGGTATGTGGATTACGAGCAGTACTTC

d_gene: TRBD1
v_gene: TRBV5-1
j_gene: TRBJ2-7
abundance: many
CDR3aa: CASSQGTGYEQYF
CDR3nt: TGCGCCAGCAGCCAAGGGACAGGCTACGAGCAGTACTTC

d_gene: .
v_gene: TRBV5-1
j_gene: TRBJ1-1
abundance: many
CDR3aa: CASSLQGNTEAFF
CDR3nt: TGCGCCAGCAGCCTACAGGGTAACACTGAAGCTTTCTTT

d_gene: TRBD2
v_gene: TRBV20-1
j_gene: TRBJ2-3
abundance: few
CDR3aa: CSAIGTSGEADTQYF
CDR3nt: TGCAGTGCGATCGGAACTAGCGGGGAGGCAGATACGCAGTATTTT

d_gene: .
v_gene: TRBV7-2
j_gene: TRBJ2-5
abundance: many
CDR3aa: CASSRSRGETQYF
CDR3nt: TGTGCCAGCAGCCGGAGTAGGGGAGAGACCCAGTACTTC

d_gene: TRBD1
v_gene: TRBV24-1
j_gene: TRBJ2-2
abundance: many
CDR3aa: CATSDQDRGYTGELFF
CDR3nt: TGTGCCACCAGTGACCAGGACAGGGGATACACCGGGGAGCTGTTTTTT